The clone carrying this T cell receptor (beta chain) came up once. The data belong to a study of T cells in Graves' hyperthyroidism and ophthalmopathy. If no ophthalmopathy progression occurred within 18 months, Graves' hyperthyroidism was stable. Orbital computed tomography and thyroid ultrasound, together with serum TRAb and thyroxine and clinical symptoms, were used for diagnoses. Fresh peripheral blood, under 13 ml, was the source of the PBMCs. TCR beta CDR3 region amplification was performed from RNA transcripts. HTBI primers drove first-round RT-PCR of the TCR CDR3. MiXCR was run by TCRdb on the multiplex PCR reads, yielding one entry per CDR3 protein. This table holds hundreds of thousands of distinct CDR3 sequences, more than 30% found once. The sample was blood. The source of this sequence is a man between 18 and 29 years old with Graves' hyperthyroidism.

CDR3 region: CAISEPGTGRSNTIYF. The CDR3 bases are TGTGCCATCAGTGAGCCTGGGACAGGAAGAAGTAACACCATATATTTT. The chain uses TRBV10-3 and TRBJ1-3; 8 positions agree with TRBD1. V lost 2 bases to trimming and J lost 7 bases; unmatched junction nucleotides: 10. Germline CDR1 is ENHRY and CDR2 is SYGVKD. The CDR3 runs to 16 residues.